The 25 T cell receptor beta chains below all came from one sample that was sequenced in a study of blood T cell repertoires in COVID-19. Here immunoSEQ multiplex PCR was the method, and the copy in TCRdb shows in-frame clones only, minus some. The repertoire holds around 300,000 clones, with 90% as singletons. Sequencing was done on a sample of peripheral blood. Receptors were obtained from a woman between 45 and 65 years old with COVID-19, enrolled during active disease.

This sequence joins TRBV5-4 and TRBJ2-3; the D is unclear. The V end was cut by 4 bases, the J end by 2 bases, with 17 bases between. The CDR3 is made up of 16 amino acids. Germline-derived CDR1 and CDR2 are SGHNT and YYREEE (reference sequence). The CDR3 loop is CASSLPATPYTDTQYF. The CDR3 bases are TGTGCCAGCAGCCTACCAGCGACCCCCTACACAGATACGCAGTATTTT. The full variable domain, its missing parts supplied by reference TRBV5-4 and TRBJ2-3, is ETGVTQSPTHLIKTRGQQVTLRCSSQSGHNTVSWYQQALGQGPQFIFQYYREEENGRGNFPPRFSGLQFPNYSSELNVNALELDDSALYLCASSLPATPYTDTQYFGPGTRLTVL.

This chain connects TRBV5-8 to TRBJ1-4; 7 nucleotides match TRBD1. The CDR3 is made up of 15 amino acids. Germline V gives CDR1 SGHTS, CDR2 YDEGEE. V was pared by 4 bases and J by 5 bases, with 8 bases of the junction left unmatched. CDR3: CASSIGTARNEKLFF. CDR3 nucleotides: TGTGCCAGCAGCATAGGGACAGCCCGAAATGAAAAACTGTTTTTT.

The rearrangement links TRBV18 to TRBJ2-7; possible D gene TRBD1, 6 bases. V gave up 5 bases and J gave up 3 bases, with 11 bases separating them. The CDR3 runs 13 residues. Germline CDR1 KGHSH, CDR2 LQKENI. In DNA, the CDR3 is TGTGCCAGCTCAGGGGACATCTTCTACGAGCAGTACTTC. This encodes CASSGDIFYEQYF.

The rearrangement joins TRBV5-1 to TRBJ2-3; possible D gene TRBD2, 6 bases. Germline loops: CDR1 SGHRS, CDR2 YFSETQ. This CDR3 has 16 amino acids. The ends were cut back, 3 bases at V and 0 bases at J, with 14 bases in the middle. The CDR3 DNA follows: TGCGCCAGCAGCTGGGGGGACGGAAAGAGCACAGATACGCAGTATTTT. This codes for CASSWGDGKSTDTQYF. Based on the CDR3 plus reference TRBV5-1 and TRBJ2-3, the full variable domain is KAGVTQTPRYLIKTRGQQVTLSCSPISGHRSVSWYQQTPGQGLQFLFEYFSETQRNKGNFPGRFSGRQFSNSRSEMNVSTLELGDSALYLCASSWGDGKSTDTQYFGPGTRLTVL.

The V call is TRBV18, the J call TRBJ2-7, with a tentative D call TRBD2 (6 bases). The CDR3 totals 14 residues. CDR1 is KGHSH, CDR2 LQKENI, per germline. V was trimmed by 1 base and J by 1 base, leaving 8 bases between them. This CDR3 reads CASSPQGLSYEQYF. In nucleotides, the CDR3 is TGTGCCAGCTCACCACAGGGACTTTCCTACGAGCAGTACTTC.

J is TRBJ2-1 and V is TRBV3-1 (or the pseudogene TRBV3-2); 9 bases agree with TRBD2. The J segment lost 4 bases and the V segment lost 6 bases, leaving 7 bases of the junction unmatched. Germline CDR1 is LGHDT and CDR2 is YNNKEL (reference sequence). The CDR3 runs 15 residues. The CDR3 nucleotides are TGTGCCAGCAGTAAACCGACTAGCGGATACAATGAGCAGTTCTTC. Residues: CASSKPTSGYNEQFF.

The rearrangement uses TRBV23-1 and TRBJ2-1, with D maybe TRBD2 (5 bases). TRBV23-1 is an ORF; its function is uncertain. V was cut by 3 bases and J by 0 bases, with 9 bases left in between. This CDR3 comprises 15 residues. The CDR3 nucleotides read TGCGCCAGCAGTCAGTGGGAGAGCTCCTACAATGAGCAGTTCTTC. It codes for CASSQWESSYNEQFF.

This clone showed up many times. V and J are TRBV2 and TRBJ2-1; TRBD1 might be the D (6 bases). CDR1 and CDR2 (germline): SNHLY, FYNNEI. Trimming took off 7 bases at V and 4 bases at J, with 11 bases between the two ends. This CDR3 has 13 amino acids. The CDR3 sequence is CASTTDSYNEQFF. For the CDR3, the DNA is TGTGCCAGCACGACGGACAGTTACAATGAGCAGTTCTTC.

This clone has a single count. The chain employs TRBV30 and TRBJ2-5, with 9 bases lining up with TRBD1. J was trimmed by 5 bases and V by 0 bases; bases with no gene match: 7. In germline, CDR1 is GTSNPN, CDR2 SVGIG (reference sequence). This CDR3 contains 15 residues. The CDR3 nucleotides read TGTGCCTGGAGTGTAGGGGACAGGGAGTTGGAGACCCAGTACTTC. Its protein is CAWSVGDRELETQYF.

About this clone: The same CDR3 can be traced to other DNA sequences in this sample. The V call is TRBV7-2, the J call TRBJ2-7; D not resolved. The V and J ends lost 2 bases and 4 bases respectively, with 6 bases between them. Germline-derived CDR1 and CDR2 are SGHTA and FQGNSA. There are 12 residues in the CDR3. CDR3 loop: CASSLSSYEQYF. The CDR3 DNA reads TGTGCCAGCAGCTTATCCTCTTACGAGCAGTACTTC.

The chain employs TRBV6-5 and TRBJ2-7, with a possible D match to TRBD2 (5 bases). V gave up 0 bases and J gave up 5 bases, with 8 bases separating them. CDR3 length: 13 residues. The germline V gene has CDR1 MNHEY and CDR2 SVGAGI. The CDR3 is CASSYSREHEQYF. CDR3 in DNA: TGTGCCAGCAGTTACTCGAGGGAGCACGAGCAGTACTTC.

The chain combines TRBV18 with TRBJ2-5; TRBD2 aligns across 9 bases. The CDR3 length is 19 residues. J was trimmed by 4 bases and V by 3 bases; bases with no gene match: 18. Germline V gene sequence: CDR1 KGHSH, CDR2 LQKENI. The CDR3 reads CASSPLGLASGNGGETQYF. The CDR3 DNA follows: TGTGCCAGCTCACCGCTAGGTCTGGCTAGCGGGAATGGGGGAGAGACCCAGTACTTC.

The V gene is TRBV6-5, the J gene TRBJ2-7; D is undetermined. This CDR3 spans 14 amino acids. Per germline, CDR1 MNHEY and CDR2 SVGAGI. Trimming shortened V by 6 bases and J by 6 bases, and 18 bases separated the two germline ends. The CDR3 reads CASSLQYDRGEQYF. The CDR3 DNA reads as TGTGCCAGCAGCCTACAATACGACCGCGGCGAGCAGTACTTC.

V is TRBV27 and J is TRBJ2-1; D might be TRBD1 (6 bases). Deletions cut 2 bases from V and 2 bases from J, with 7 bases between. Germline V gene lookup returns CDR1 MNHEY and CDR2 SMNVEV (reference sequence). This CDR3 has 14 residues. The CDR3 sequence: CASSLRGTYNEQFF. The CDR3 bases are TGTGCCAGCAGTTTAAGGGGGACCTACAATGAGCAGTTCTTC.

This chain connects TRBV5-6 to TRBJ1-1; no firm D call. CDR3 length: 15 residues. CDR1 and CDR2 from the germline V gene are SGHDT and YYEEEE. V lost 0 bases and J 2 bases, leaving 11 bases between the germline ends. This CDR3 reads CASSLAGVDNTEAFF. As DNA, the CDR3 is TGTGCCAGCAGCTTGGCCGGGGTGGATAACACTGAAGCTTTCTTT.

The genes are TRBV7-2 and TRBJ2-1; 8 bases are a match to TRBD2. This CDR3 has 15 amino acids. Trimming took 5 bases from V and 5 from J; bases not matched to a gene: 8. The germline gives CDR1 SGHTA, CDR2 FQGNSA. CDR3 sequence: CASSQRTSRNNEQFF. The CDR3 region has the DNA TGTGCCAGCAGCCAGAGGACTAGCAGGAACAATGAGCAGTTCTTC.

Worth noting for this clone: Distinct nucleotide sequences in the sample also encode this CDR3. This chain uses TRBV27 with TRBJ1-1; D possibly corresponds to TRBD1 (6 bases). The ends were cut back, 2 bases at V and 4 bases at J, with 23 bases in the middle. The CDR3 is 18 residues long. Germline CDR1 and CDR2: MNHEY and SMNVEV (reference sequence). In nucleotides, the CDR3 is TGTGCCAGCAGTTTACCCACGGTGGGGGGGCGCGGGACCACTGAAGCTTTCTTT. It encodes CASSLPTVGGRGTTEAFF.

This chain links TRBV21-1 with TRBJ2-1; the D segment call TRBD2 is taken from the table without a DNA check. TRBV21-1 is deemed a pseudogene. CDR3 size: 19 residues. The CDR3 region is CASSKAGSGGTPPLNEQFF. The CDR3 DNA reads TGTGCCAGCAGCAAAGCAGGTTCAGGCGGGACCCCTCCGTTAAATGAGCAGTTCTTC.

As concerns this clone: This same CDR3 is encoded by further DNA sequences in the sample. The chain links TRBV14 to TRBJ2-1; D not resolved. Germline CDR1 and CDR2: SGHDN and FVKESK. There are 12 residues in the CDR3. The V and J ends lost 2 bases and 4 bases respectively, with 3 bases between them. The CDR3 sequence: CASSQLYNEQFF. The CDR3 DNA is TGTGCCAGCAGCCAACTTTACAATGAGCAGTTCTTC.

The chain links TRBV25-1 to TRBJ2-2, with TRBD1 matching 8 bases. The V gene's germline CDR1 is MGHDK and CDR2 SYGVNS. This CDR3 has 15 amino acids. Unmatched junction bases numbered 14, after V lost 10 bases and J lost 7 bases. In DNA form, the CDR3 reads TGTGCCACCCAAAGTGGAAGACAGGGGAGCGGGGAGCTGTTTTTT. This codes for CATQSGRQGSGELFF. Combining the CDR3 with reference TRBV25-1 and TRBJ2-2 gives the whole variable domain EADIYQTPRYLVIGTGKKITLECSQTMGHDKMYWYQQDPGMELHLIHYSYGVNSTEKGDLSSESTVSRIRTEHFPLTLESARPSHTSQYLCATQSGRQGSGELFFGEGSRLTVL.

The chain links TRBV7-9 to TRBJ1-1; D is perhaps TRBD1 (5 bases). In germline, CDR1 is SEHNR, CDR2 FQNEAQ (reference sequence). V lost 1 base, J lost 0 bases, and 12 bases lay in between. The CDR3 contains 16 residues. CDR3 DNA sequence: TGTGCCAGCAGCTTAGGTAGGGGTTTGGTGAACACTGAAGCTTTCTTT. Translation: CASSLGRGLVNTEAFF.

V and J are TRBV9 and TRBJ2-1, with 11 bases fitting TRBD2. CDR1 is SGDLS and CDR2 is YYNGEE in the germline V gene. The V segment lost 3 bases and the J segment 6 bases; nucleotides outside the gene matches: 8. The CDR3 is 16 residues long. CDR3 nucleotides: TGTGCCAGCAGCGCCTATAGCGGGAGGGCCGGCAATGAGCAGTTCTTC. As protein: CASSAYSGRAGNEQFF.

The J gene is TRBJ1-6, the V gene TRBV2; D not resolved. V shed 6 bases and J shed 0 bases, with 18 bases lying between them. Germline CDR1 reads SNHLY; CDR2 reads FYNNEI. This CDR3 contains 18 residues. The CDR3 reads CASRPIAGTNSYNSPLHF. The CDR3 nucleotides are TGTGCCAGCAGACCTATCGCAGGAACGAACTCCTATAATTCACCCCTCCACTTT.

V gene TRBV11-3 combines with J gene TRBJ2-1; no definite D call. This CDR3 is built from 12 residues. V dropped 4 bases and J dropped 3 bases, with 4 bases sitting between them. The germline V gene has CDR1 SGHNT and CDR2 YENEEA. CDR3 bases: TGTGCCAGCAGCTCCAACTACAATGAGCAGTTCTTC. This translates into CASSSNYNEQFF. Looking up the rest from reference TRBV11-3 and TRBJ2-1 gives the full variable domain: EAGVVQSPRYKIIEKKQPVAFWCNPISGHNTLYWYLQNLGQGPELLIRYENEEAVDDSQLPKDRFSAERLKGVDSTLKIQPAELGDSAVYLCASSSNYNEQFFGPGTRLTVL.

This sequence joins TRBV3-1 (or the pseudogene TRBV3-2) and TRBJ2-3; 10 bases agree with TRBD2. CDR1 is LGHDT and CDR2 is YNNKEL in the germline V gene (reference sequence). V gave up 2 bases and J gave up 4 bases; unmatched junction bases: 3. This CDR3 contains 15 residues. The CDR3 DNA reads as TGTGCCAGCAGCCAACGGACTAGCGGCTCAGATACGCAGTATTTT. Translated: CASSQRTSGSDTQYF.